The 19 T cell receptor beta chains presented below share a single source sample, sequenced in a study of cytomegalovirus exposure and HLA in healthy donors. The PCR used 60 Vbeta and 13 Jbeta primers. TCRdb's table, derived via immunoSEQ multiplex PCR, lists solely in-frame clones and lacks some. The table has about 110,000 clones, about 68% seen once. Sample: PBMCs. These receptors all come from a man between 25 and 39 years old in good health and CMV-seropositive.

The chain has TRBV4-2 and TRBJ2-5; 11 bases match TRBD2. CDR3 length: 17 residues. Germline-derived CDR1 and CDR2 are LGHNA and YNFKEQ. V was clipped by 4 bases and J by 2 bases; unmatched bases: 9. The chain's CDR3 is CASSPGPASGGQETQYF. CDR3 nucleotide sequence: TGTGCCAGCAGCCCGGGCCCTGCTAGCGGGGGGCAAGAGACCCAGTACTTC.

This chain connects TRBV2 to TRBJ2-2; 8 bases map to TRBD1. Germline values: CDR1 SNHLY, CDR2 FYNNEI. CDR3 size: 14 residues. V shed 6 bases, J shed 6 bases, and the junction held 6 bases outside the gene matches. CDR3 sequence reads: CASSYTGGAGELFF. Here the CDR3 DNA reads TGTGCCAGCAGCTACACAGGGGGAGCCGGGGAGCTGTTTTTT. Together with reference TRBV2 and TRBJ2-2, the CDR3 gives the full variable domain: EPEVTQTPSHQVTQMGQEVILRCVPISNHLYFYWYRQILGQKVEFLVSFYNNEISEKSEIFDDQFSVERPDGSNFTLKIRSTKLEDSAMYFCASSYTGGAGELFFGEGSRLTVL.

This chain connects TRBV5-1 to TRBJ1-2; 7 bases map to TRBD1. Germline V CDR1 and CDR2: SGHRS, YFSETQ. The CDR3 has 13 residues. The junction had 0 bases not matched to a gene; V was cut back by 1 base and J by 3 bases. The CDR3 DNA sequence: TGCGCCAGCAGCTTGCAGGGGGACTATGGCTACACCTTC. It encodes CASSLQGDYGYTF. Full variable domain (remainder filled in from reference TRBV5-1 and TRBJ1-2): KAGVTQTPRYLIKTRGQQVTLSCSPISGHRSVSWYQQTPGQGLQFLFEYFSETQRNKGNFPGRFSGRQFSNSRSEMNVSTLELGDSALYLCASSLQGDYGYTFGSGTRLTVV.

The chain uses TRBV5-1 and TRBJ2-1; 11 nucleotides agree with TRBD2. The CDR3 has 14 residues. Germline V CDR1 and CDR2: SGHRS, YFSETQ. Trimming cost V 5 bases and J 7 bases; bases outside gene matches: 5. The CDR3 DNA follows: TGCGCCAGCAGTATTAGCGGGGGGGCTAATGAGCAGTTCTTC. This codes for CASSISGGANEQFF.

The genes are TRBV18 and TRBJ2-5; D remains ambiguous. The V end was cut by 3 bases, the J end by 6 bases, with 14 bases between. The CDR3 contains 14 residues. CDR1 and CDR2 (germline): KGHSH, LQKENI. CDR3 amino acids: CASSPAPQTQTQYF. CDR3 nucleotides: TGTGCCAGCTCACCGGCCCCCCAAACCCAGACCCAGTACTTC.

In this sample, this clone turned up a few times. DNA of the CDR3: TGTGCCAGCAGTAGCACAGGTTTTGGAGAATCACCCCTCCACTTT. Translated: CASSSTGFGESPLHF. The chain employs TRBV28 and TRBJ1-6; D may be TRBD1 (5 bases). CDR1 is MDHEN, CDR2 SYDVKM, per germline. CDR3 length: 15 residues. The V end lost 5 bases, the J end lost 10 bases, and 18 bases lay between the germline ends.

CDR3 amino acids: CAISEWTGYGYTF. The CDR3 DNA reads TGTGCCATCAGTGAGTGGACAGGGTATGGCTACACCTTC. The V and J genes are TRBV10-3 and TRBJ1-2; TRBD1 aligns across 8 bases. CDR1 ENHRY and CDR2 SYGVKD come from the germline V gene. The CDR3 contains 13 residues. V trimming: 1 base; J trimming: 5 bases; junction bases outside the gene matches: 0.

The gene calls are TRBV11-2 and TRBJ2-4; D might be TRBD1 (6 bases). The CDR3 has 13 amino acids. Germline V gene sequence: CDR1 SGHAT, CDR2 FQNNGV. V was shortened by 5 bases and J by 9 bases, with 14 bases between the two germline ends. The CDR3 DNA follows: TGTGCCAGCAGCAAAAACAGGGTGGGCATTCAGTACTTC. It codes for CASSKNRVGIQYF.

This chain joins TRBV6-5 and TRBJ2-3; TRBD2 might be the D (5 bases). The CDR3 contains 15 residues. Germline CDR1 MNHEY, CDR2 SVGAGI. V dropped 6 bases and J dropped 1 base, with 14 bases sitting between them. The CDR3 loop reads CASSLSRDGTDTQYF. The CDR3 coding sequence is TGTGCCAGCAGCCTCTCGAGGGATGGCACAGATACGCAGTATTTT.

The rearrangement joins TRBV10-3 to TRBJ1-5, with D possibly matching TRBD1 (6 bases). The CDR3 spans 14 residues. Trimming took 6 bases from V and 5 from J, leaving 14 bases between them. Germline CDR1 and CDR2: ENHRY and SYGVKD. Here the CDR3 reads CAISDRDTYQPQHF. CDR3 nucleotide sequence: TGTGCCATCAGCGACCGGGACACATATCAGCCCCAGCATTTT.

The chain employs TRBV15 and TRBJ2-3; TRBD2 might be the D (6 bases). Germline loops: CDR1 LNHNV, CDR2 YYDKDF (reference sequence). The CDR3 is 15 residues long. Trimming left V 3 bases short and J 0 bases short, with 10 bases between. CDR3 bases: TGTGCCACCAGCAGCGGGGGACGAAGCACAGATACGCAGTATTTT. Protein: CATSSGGRSTDTQYF.

The chain couples TRBV11-2 to TRBJ2-1; 11 bases map to TRBD2. The CDR3 sequence is 17 residues long. Germline CDR1 reads SGHAT; CDR2 reads FQNNGV. After removal of 6 bases from V and 1 base from J, the junction contained 8 bases not matched to a gene. The CDR3 sequence is CASRKAGTSGSYNEQFF. CDR3 DNA: TGTGCCAGCAGGAAGGCTGGGACTAGCGGATCCTACAATGAGCAGTTCTTC.

The chain carries TRBV5-1 and TRBJ2-5, with TRBD2 matching 8 bases. The CDR3 length is 15 residues. The V segment lost 2 bases and the J segment 0 bases; nucleotides outside the gene matches: 3. Germline CDR1 is SGHRS and CDR2 is YFSETQ. The CDR3 nucleotides are TGCGCCAGCAGCTTACAGCGGGGGTACCAAGAGACCCAGTACTTC. Amino acids: CASSLQRGYQETQYF.

CDR3 loop: CASSPRTSGSGAVDIQYF. The CDR3 nucleotides read TGTGCCAGCTCACCAAGAACTAGCGGGTCCGGGGCGGTGGACATTCAGTACTTC. The V gene is TRBV18, the J gene TRBJ2-4; 9 nucleotides match TRBD2. The germline CDR1 and CDR2 sequences are KGHSH and LQKENI. CDR3 length: 18 amino acids. J lost 8 bases, V lost 2 bases, and 16 bases had no gene match.

This chain uses TRBV10-1 with TRBJ1-5; the D is unclear. Trimming pared 2 bases from V and 3 bases from J, leaving 8 bases between. The CDR3 spans 14 residues. Germline V gives CDR1 WNHNN, CDR2 SYGVQD (reference sequence). CDR3 loop: CASSEGGINQPQHF. CDR3 coding DNA: TGCGCCAGCAGTGAGGGAGGGATCAATCAGCCCCAGCATTTT.

The chain couples TRBV5-1 to TRBJ2-1; 12 nucleotides line up with TRBD2. Losses at the gene ends were 0 bases for V and 5 bases for J; bases not matched to a gene: 3. Germline values: CDR1 SGHRS, CDR2 YFSETQ. The CDR3 sequence is 16 residues long. The CDR3, as DNA: TGCGCCAGCAGCTTGGACCCTAGCGGGGGGGACAATGAGCAGTTCTTC. This translates into CASSLDPSGGDNEQFF.

In DNA, the CDR3 is TGTGCCAGTACCCCGAAGGGGACACGCCAGGCATACACCTTC. Protein: CASTPKGTRQAYTF. The chain is built from TRBV19 and TRBJ1-2, with D possibly being TRBD1 (6 bases). The CDR3 consists of 14 residues. V lost 7 bases and J lost 11, with 23 bases in between. Per germline, CDR1 LNHDA and CDR2 SQIVND (reference sequence).

The chain couples TRBV9 to TRBJ2-7, with D possibly matching TRBD1 (6 bases). Looked up from germline, CDR1 is SGDLS and CDR2 is YYNGEE. The CDR3 loop spans 14 amino acids. Trimming removed 0 bases at V and 5 bases at J, with 12 bases between. The CDR3 bases are TGTGCCAGCAGCGTAGGGGTGGGGGCCCACGAGCAGTACTTC. Encoded protein: CASSVGVGAHEQYF.

The rearrangement links TRBV29-1 to TRBJ2-5, with 7 bases lining up with TRBD2. CDR1 and CDR2 (germline): SQVTM, ANQGSEA. The ends lost 3 bases at V and 5 bases at J; junction bases unmatched: 3. CDR3 length equals 12 residues. The CDR3 here is CSVDPGGETQYF. The CDR3 coding sequence is TGCAGCGTTGACCCCGGGGGGGAGACCCAGTACTTC.